The TCR beta chain under discussion was sequenced for a study of CD8+CD57+ T cells in acquired aplastic anemia. Study in general: The study obtained an average of 3.2 ug of DNA from sorted CD4+ and CD8+ cells. Overall study findings and caveats: The CD8+ Simpson's diversity of patients and controls was not significantly different.

This clonotype has at least ten counts. What it binds is unknown. The germline V and J ends were trimmed by 0 bases and 1 base, with 15 bases remaining between them. The CDR3 loop spans 17 amino acids. Germline V gene sequence: CDR1 MNHEY, CDR2 SVGAGI. CDR3 and TCR beta VDJ profiling relied on genomic DNA as the template. TCRdb re-called the reads through MiXCR, storing one row per CDR3 protein. The sample has 60,000 to 75,000 distinct CDR3 sequences; around 55% are singletons. The source is a human donor in good health, serving as a control. The chain has TRBV6-5 and TRBJ1-1; a possible D gene is TRBD1 (6 bases). Material: sorted CD4+, CD8+, or CD8+CD57+ T cells (not recorded which) from PBMCs. This chain's CDR3 is CASSYSSGGRTNTEAFF. CDR3 DNA: TGTGCCAGCAGTTACTCGAGCGGGGGGCGGACGAACACTGAAGCTTTCTTT.